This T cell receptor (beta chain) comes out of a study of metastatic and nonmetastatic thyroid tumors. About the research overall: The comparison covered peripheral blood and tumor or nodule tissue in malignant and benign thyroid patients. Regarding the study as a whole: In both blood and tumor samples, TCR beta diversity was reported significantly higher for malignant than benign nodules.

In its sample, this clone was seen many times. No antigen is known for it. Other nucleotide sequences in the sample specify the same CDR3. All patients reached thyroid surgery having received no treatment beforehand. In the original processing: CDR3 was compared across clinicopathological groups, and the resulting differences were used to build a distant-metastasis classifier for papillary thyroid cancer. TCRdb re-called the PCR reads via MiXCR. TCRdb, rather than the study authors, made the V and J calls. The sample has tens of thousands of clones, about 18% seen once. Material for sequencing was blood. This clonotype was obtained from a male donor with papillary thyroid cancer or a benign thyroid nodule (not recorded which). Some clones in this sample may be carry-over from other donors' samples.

The CDR3 region is CASSSPGVGETQYF. Here the CDR3 DNA reads TGTGCCAGCAGTTCACCAGGGGTGGGAGAGACCCAGTACTTC. The chain couples TRBV6-1 to TRBJ2-5; the D gene is possibly TRBD1 (6 bases). The CDR3 is 14 amino acids. V was clipped by 5 bases and J by 4 bases, with 14 bases between them. Germline-derived CDR1 and CDR2 are MNHNS and SASEGT.